What follows are 29 T cell receptor beta chains derived from one specimen sequenced in a study of T cell changes during pregnancy in multiple sclerosis. Clones were sequenced by immunoSEQ multiplex PCR, and TCRdb holds only the in-frame ones, with some missing. The sample yields 53,000 or so clones, 85% to 95% seen once. The specimen comprised CD4+ T cells from peripheral blood mononuclear cells, sampled in the second trimester of pregnancy. These receptors were taken from a female donor with multiple sclerosis, enrolled in a pregnancy study.

The count of this clone is one. This chain connects TRBV5-6 to TRBJ2-3; 10 bases are a match to TRBD2. Germline lookup yields CDR1 SGHDT and CDR2 YYEEEE. V trimming: 2 bases; J trimming: 3 bases; junction bases outside the gene matches: 9. The CDR3 loop spans 17 amino acids. This CDR3 reads CASSFETLAGGTDTQYF. CDR3 coding DNA: TGTGCCAGCAGCTTTGAGACCTTAGCGGGGGGTACAGATACGCAGTATTTT.

The chain recombines TRBV4-2 with TRBJ2-7; maybe TRBD1 (6 bases). The germline V and J ends were trimmed by 4 bases and 7 bases, with 17 bases remaining between them. This CDR3 region has 14 residues. Germline V gene sequence: CDR1 LGHNA, CDR2 YNFKEQ. This chain's CDR3 is CASSPDRTRREQYF. The DNA for the CDR3 is TGTGCCAGCAGCCCTGACAGGACTCGGCGGGAGCAGTACTTC.

The chain's CDR3 is CASSQDRGSNQPQHF. CDR3 in DNA: TGCGCCAGCAGCCAGGACAGGGGGAGCAATCAGCCCCAGCATTTT. The chain recombines TRBV4-1 with TRBJ1-5; TRBD1 matches at 10 bases. The CDR3 length is 15 residues. The V segment lost 3 bases and the J segment 1 base; nucleotides outside the gene matches: 0. Germline CDR1 is MGHRA and CDR2 is YSYEKL.

The V call is TRBV9, the J call TRBJ2-5; TRBD2 aligns across 15 bases. The CDR3 loop spans 15 amino acids. The germline V gene encodes CDR1 SGDLS and CDR2 YYNGEE. V shed 4 bases and J 7 bases; nucleotides not matched to a gene: 5. The CDR3 here is CASSPGLAGGRTQYF. In nucleotides, the CDR3 is TGTGCCAGCAGCCCGGGACTAGCGGGGGGTAGGACCCAGTACTTC.

This chain connects TRBV7-3 to TRBJ1-1; weak D call: TRBD1 (5 bases). V gave up 3 bases and J gave up 1 base, with 18 bases separating them. The CDR3 runs 17 residues. Per the germline V gene, CDR1 is SGHTA and CDR2 is FQGTGA. The CDR3 nucleotides read TGTGCCAGCAGCTTTGCCCCAGGGATTCGGGCGAACACTGAAGCTTTCTTT. This codes for CASSFAPGIRANTEAFF.

This sequence joins TRBV5-6 and TRBJ2-7; TRBD1 matches at 7 bases. In germline, CDR1 is SGHDT, CDR2 YYEEEE. V was pared by 6 bases and J by 1 base, with 13 bases of the junction left unmatched. The CDR3 is made up of 16 amino acids. CDR3 DNA sequence: TGTGCCAGCACCCAAGCGACAGGGTGGAATTCCTACGAGCAGTACTTC. It translates to CASTQATGWNSYEQYF.

The rearrangement joins TRBV19 to TRBJ2-2, with D perhaps matching TRBD1 (6 bases). The germline V gene has CDR1 LNHDA and CDR2 SQIVND (reference sequence). CDR3 length: 13 residues. Trimming removed 5 bases at V and 7 bases at J, with 11 bases between. CDR3 bases: TGTGCCAGTAGTGTGAGGGGGATCGGGGAGCTGTTTTTT. This translates into CASSVRGIGELFF.

The CDR3 nucleotides are TGTGCCAGCAGACAGGGCTCCGGGGAGCTGTTTTTT. Translation gives CASRQGSGELFF. The genes are TRBV2 and TRBJ2-2; D may be TRBD1 (6 bases). Deletions cut 6 bases from V and 6 bases from J, with 8 bases between. Germline CDR1 reads SNHLY; CDR2 reads FYNNEI. This CDR3 is 12 amino acids long. The full variable domain, rest sourced from reference TRBV2 and TRBJ2-2, is EPEVTQTPSHQVTQMGQEVILRCVPISNHLYFYWYRQILGQKVEFLVSFYNNEISEKSEIFDDQFSVERPDGSNFTLKIRSTKLEDSAMYFCASRQGSGELFFGEGSRLTVL.

The CDR3 loop reads CASSLETSGGQDYNEQFF. The DNA for the CDR3 is TGTGCCAGCAGCCTGGAGACTAGCGGGGGGCAAGACTACAATGAGCAGTTCTTC. V and J are TRBV7-8 and TRBJ2-1; 13 bases align to TRBD2. J lost 3 bases, V lost 5 bases, and 10 bases had no gene match. The germline V gene encodes CDR1 SGHVS and CDR2 FQNEAQ. The CDR3 totals 18 residues.

The chain is built from TRBV7-2 and TRBJ2-4; 10 bases agree with TRBD1. The CDR3 consists of 16 residues. CDR1 SGHTA and CDR2 FQGNSA come from the germline V gene. Trimming cost V 1 base and J 1 base; bases outside gene matches: 1. The CDR3 bases are TGTGCCAGCAGCTTAGGGGGACAGGGGGCCAAAAACATTCAGTACTTC. Translation: CASSLGGQGAKNIQYF.

V and J are TRBV7-3 and TRBJ2-1, with D possibly matching TRBD1 (6 bases). V was trimmed by 2 bases and J by 4 bases, leaving 15 bases between them. Germline CDR1 reads SGHTA; CDR2 reads FQGTGA. This CDR3 is 16 amino acids long. In DNA form, the CDR3 reads TGTGCCAGCAGCTTACTTGGGGGCAGCGTATACAATGAGCAGTTCTTC. It is translated as CASSLLGGSVYNEQFF.

V usage is TRBV18 and J usage is TRBJ2-1; a weak D match, TRBD1 (5 bases). Trimming removed 4 bases at V and 4 bases at J, with 8 bases between. Germline assignment: CDR1 KGHSH and CDR2 LQKENI. This CDR3 spans 13 amino acids. Written as DNA, the CDR3 is TGTGCCAGCTCACAGACAGAGTACAATGAGCAGTTCTTC. This sequence encodes CASSQTEYNEQFF.

This chain links TRBV7-3 with TRBJ2-5, with a weak D call TRBD1 (5 bases). CDR1 and CDR2 from the germline V gene are SGHTA and FQGTGA. The V gene lost 6 bases and the J gene lost 3 bases, with 11 bases spanning the gap. The CDR3 has 13 amino acids. This chain's CDR3 is CASSRFREETQYF. DNA of the CDR3: TGTGCCAGCAGTAGATTCAGGGAAGAGACCCAGTACTTC. Looking up the rest from reference TRBV7-3 and TRBJ2-5 gives the full variable domain: GAGVSQTPSNKVTEKGKYVELRCDPISGHTALYWYRQSLGQGPEFLIYFQGTGAADDSGLPNDRFFAVRPEGSVSTLKIQRTERGDSAVYLCASSRFREETQYFGPGTRLLVL.

This clone came up once. Different DNA sequences within this sample yield the same CDR3. The V gene is TRBV5-4, the J gene TRBJ1-2, with 7 bases fitting TRBD1. CDR1 and CDR2 (germline): SGHNT, YYREEE (reference sequence). With V trimmed by 4 bases and J by 0 bases, 3 bases remained unmatched. The CDR3 is 14 amino acids. The CDR3 sequence: CASSLDRANYGYTF. CDR3 nucleotides: TGTGCCAGCAGCCTAGACAGGGCTAACTATGGCTACACCTTC.

The genes are TRBV4-2 and TRBJ2-7; 8 positions agree with TRBD2. The CDR3 runs 13 residues. J lost 4 bases, V lost 6 bases, and 5 bases had no gene match. Germline V gene lookup returns CDR1 LGHNA and CDR2 YNFKEQ. In DNA form, the CDR3 reads TGTGCCAGCAGTACGGGGGGGCGGTACGAGCAGTACTTC. Translating gives CASSTGGRYEQYF.

To note about this clone: The sample carries other DNA sequences with the same CDR3. The rearrangement joins TRBV6-5 to TRBJ1-1, with D unclear. Between the trimmed V and J ends, which lost 2 bases and 7 bases, there was a span of 8 bases. From germline, CDR1 is MNHEY and CDR2 SVGAGI. The CDR3 sequence is 12 residues long. CDR3 in amino acids: CASSYRRGEAFF. The CDR3 DNA reads TGTGCCAGCAGTTACCGGAGAGGTGAAGCTTTCTTT.

The rearrangement links TRBV12-5 to TRBJ1-3, with 7 bases matching TRBD1. The CDR3 runs to 16 residues. V was pared by 7 bases and J by 4 bases, with 13 bases of the junction left unmatched. Germline-derived CDR1 and CDR2 are LGHNT and FRNRAP. CDR3 sequence: CASEGGQRTSGNTIYF. The CDR3 DNA reads as TGTGCTAGTGAAGGGGGACAGCGGACTTCAGGAAACACCATATATTTT.

The gene calls are TRBV21-1 and TRBJ2-7; TRBD2 reflects the table's D call only, with no check against the DNA. TRBV21-1 is termed a pseudogene. The CDR3 is 16 amino acids. As DNA, the CDR3 is TGTGCCAGCAGCAAAGGCCCGGGGGAGCAAACCTACGAGCAGTACTTC. It is translated as CASSKGPGEQTYEQYF.

The chain uses TRBV6-5 and TRBJ2-7, with a weak D call TRBD1 (6 bases). Trimming removed 6 bases from V and 3 bases from J, with 15 bases in between. Germline assignment: CDR1 MNHEY and CDR2 SVGAGI. The CDR3 is 14 amino acids. In DNA, the CDR3 is TGTGCCAGCAGAACCGGGACACCTAACTACGAGCAGTACTTC. Translating gives CASRTGTPNYEQYF.

J is TRBJ1-5 and V is TRBV18; D might be TRBD1 (6 bases). Germline CDR1 KGHSH, CDR2 LQKENI. This CDR3 region has 16 residues. The ends were cut back, 3 bases at V and 2 bases at J, with 14 bases in the middle. The CDR3 nucleotides are TGTGCCAGCTCACCTCGGGCGGGGGCCCGCAATCAGCCCCAGCATTTT. Amino acid sequence: CASSPRAGARNQPQHF. Combining the CDR3 with reference TRBV18 and TRBJ1-5 gives the whole variable domain NAGVMQNPRHLVRRRGQEARLRCSPMKGHSHVYWYRQLPEEGLKFMVYLQKENIIDESGMPKERFSAEFPKEGPSILRIQQVVRGDSAAYFCASSPRAGARNQPQHFGDGTRLSIL.

The CDR3 is CAWSGTRPSGANVLTF. Here the CDR3 DNA reads TGTGCCTGGAGTGGGACAAGGCCCTCTGGGGCCAACGTCCTGACTTTC. The chain has TRBV30 and TRBJ2-6, with a weak D call TRBD1 (5 bases). This CDR3 contains 16 residues. The V end was cut by 1 base, the J end by 0 bases, with 10 bases between. Germline V lookup: CDR1 GTSNPN, CDR2 SVGIG (reference sequence).

In this sample, this clone turned up a few times. The rearrangement uses TRBV7-3 and TRBJ1-6; 7 bases agree with TRBD1. The germline V gene has CDR1 SGHTA and CDR2 FQGTGA. CDR3 length: 15 residues. V shed 5 bases, J shed 6 bases, and the junction held 7 bases outside the gene matches. The CDR3, as DNA: TGTGCCAGCAGCGCCGGGACAGCATCTAATTCACCCCTCCACTTT. Protein: CASSAGTASNSPLHF.

The chain uses TRBV7-2 and TRBJ1-1, with TRBD1 identical over 7 bases. Germline CDR1 reads SGHTA; CDR2 reads FQGNSA. The CDR3 has 15 residues. J gave up 7 bases and V 2 bases, and 10 bases lay outside the gene matches. In nucleotides, the CDR3 is TGTGCCAGCAGCTTATCAAGGGACAGCCGTTTTGAAGCTTTCTTT. It yields the protein CASSLSRDSRFEAFF. Supplemented by reference TRBV7-2 and TRBJ1-1, the full variable domain reads GAGVSQSPSNKVTEKGKDVELRCDPISGHTALYWYRQSLGQGLEFLIYFQGNSAPDKSGLPSDRFSAERTGGSVSTLTIQRTQQEDSAVYLCASSLSRDSRFEAFFGQGTRLTVV.

V usage is TRBV27 and J usage is TRBJ1-3; 8 bases fit TRBD1. J lost 4 bases, V lost 3 bases, and 8 bases had no gene match. Germline CDR1 reads MNHEY; CDR2 reads SMNVEV (reference sequence). This CDR3 has 16 amino acids. For the CDR3, the DNA is TGTGCCAGCAGTTTTTTGGATGACAGGGGAGGAAACACCATATATTTT. Translation gives CASSFLDDRGGNTIYF.

The V call is TRBV4-3, the J call TRBJ1-2; possible D gene TRBD1, 6 bases. The CDR3 has 14 residues. CDR1 is LGHNA and CDR2 is YSLEER in the germline V gene. Trimming stripped 4 bases from V and 5 bases from J, with 14 bases between. The CDR3 DNA sequence: TGCGCCAGCAGCCCTCGGACAGAGTCTTATGGCTACACCTTC. Translation gives CASSPRTESYGYTF.

V and J are TRBV6-1 and TRBJ1-5, with 9 bases fitting TRBD1. Germline CDR1 and CDR2: MNHNS and SASEGT. This CDR3 contains 15 residues. V shed 5 bases, J shed 2 bases, and the junction held 4 bases outside the gene matches. The CDR3 coding sequence is TGTGCCAGCAGTCCCCGGACAGGGGGCAATCAGCCCCAGCATTTT. Translating gives CASSPRTGGNQPQHF.

As DNA, the CDR3 is TGTGCCAGCAGCTTCAAGCTAGCGGGGGGGTTAACCGGGGAGCTGTTTTTT. This encodes CASSFKLAGGLTGELFF. This chain links TRBV5-4 with TRBJ2-2; 12 nucleotides align to TRBD2. CDR1 is SGHNT and CDR2 is YYREEE in the germline V gene (reference sequence). The CDR3 covers 17 residues. J lost 5 bases, V lost 2 bases, and 7 bases had no gene match.

The chain combines TRBV19 with TRBJ1-1; perhaps TRBD1 as D (6 bases). V lost 7 bases to trimming and J lost 1 base, with 19 bases between them. The CDR3 loop spans 16 amino acids. Germline V gene data show CDR1 as LNHDA and CDR2 as SQIVND (reference sequence). The chain's CDR3 is CASKGERHPKNTEAFF. CDR3 nucleotide sequence: TGTGCCAGTAAGGGGGAAAGGCATCCCAAGAACACTGAAGCTTTCTTT.

CDR3 region: CATNRGTNEKLFF. CDR3 coding DNA: TGTGCCACTAACAGGGGAACTAATGAAAAACTGTTTTTT. J is TRBJ1-4 and V is TRBV19, with TRBD1 matching over 7 bases. Germline V gene lookup returns CDR1 LNHDA and CDR2 SQIVND (reference sequence). The CDR3 consists of 13 residues. V trimming: 10 bases; J trimming: 1 base; junction bases outside the gene matches: 3.